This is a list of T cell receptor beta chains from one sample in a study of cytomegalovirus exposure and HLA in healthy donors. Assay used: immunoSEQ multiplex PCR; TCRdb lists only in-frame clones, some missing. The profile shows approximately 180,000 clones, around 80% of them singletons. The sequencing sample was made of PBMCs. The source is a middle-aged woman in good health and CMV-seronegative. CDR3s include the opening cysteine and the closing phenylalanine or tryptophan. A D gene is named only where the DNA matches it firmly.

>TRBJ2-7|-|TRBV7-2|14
CASSLQGGSYEQYF
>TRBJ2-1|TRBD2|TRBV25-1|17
CASSDPRTSGRSNEQFF
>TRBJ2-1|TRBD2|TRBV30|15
CAWSAGLASYNEQFF
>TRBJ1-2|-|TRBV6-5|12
CASSRGTGGYTF
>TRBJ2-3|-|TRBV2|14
CASSESRDTDTQYF
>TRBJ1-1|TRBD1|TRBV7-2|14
CASSQQGANTEAFF
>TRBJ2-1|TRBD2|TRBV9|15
CASSVTAGGENEQFF
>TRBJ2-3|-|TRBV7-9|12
CASSYLTDTQYF
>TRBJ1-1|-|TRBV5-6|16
CASSSLLTGTNTEAFF
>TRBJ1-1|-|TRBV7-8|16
CASSLYVGGRHTEAFF
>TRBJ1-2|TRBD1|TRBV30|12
CAWSVGQEGYTF
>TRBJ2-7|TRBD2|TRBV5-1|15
CASSLAAGDPYEQYF
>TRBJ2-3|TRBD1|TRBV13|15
CASSSGTGLTDTQYF
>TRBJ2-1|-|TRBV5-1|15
CASSLGQGPYNEQFF
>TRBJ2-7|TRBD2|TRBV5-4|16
CASSLGTSGRAYEQYF
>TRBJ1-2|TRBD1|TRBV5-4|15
CASTLTGGKRYGYTF
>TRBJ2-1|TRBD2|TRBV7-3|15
CASSPGLAAQQEQFF
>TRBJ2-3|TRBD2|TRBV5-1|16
CASSPAGTSVPDTQYF
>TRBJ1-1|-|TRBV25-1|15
CASSESLTPDTEAFF
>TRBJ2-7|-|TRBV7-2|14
CASSKEVVSYEQYF
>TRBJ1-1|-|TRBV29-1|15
CSVEIWPRGNTEAFF
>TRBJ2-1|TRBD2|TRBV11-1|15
CASSPTSGIGAEQFF
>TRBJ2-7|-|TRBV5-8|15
CASSLVARGGYEQYF
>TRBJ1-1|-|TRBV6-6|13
CASSHGITTEAFF
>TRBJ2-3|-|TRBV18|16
CASSSPRGGGTDTQYF
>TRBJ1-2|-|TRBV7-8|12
CASSLRQGGYTF
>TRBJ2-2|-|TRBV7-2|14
CASSHGGNTGELFF
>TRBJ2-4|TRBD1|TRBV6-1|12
CASGDRENIQYF
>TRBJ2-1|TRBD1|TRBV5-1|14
CASSYTGGGDEQFF
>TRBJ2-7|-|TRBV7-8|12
CFKQKAAYEQYF
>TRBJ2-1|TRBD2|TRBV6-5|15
CASSYHSGIHNEQFF
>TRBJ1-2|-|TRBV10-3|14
CAISESRANYGYTF
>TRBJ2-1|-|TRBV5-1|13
CASSASNDGEQFF
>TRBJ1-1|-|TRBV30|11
CAWSERTEAFF
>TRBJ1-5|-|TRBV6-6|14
CASSPRQSNQPQHF
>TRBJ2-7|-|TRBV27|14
CASSRIGVLNEQYF
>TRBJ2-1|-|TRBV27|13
CASNSAGRNEQFF
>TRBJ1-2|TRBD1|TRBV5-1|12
CASSVDREGYTF
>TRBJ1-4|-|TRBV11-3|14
CASSLGGPNEKLFF
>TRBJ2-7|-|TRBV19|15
CASSSVFGGSYEQYF
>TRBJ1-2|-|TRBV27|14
CASRDLTGLHGYTF
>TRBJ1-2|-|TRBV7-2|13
CASSLTSLHGYTF
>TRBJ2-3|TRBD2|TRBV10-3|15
CAISDLAGGPDTQYF
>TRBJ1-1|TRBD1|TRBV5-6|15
CASSPRTGGNTEAFF
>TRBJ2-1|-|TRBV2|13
CASSLLAWDEQFF
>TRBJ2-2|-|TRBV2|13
CASRPIESGELFF
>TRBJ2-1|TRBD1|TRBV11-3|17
CASSLDITGGSDNEQFF
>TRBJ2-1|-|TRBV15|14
CATSTPVTGNEQFF